The clone carrying this TCR beta chain was detected ten times or more. The antigen is undetermined. The read finishes 3 residues shy of the CDR3 end, and the germline J gene is used to complete it. Donors gave about 5 to 9 ml heparinized peripheral whole blood. V trimming: 7 bases; J trimming: 2 bases; junction bases outside the gene matches: 2. The germline V gene encodes CDR1 LNHDA and CDR2 SQIVND (reference sequence). The CDR3 contains 13 residues. The protocol was immunoSEQ multiplex PCR, while the TCRdb copy is restricted to in-frame clones and leaves out a portion. The sample counts roughly 40,000 clones, none seen once; the ten largest own roughly 2.9%. The data were taken from a study of T cell clonality in common variable immunodeficiency. Findings and caveats of the study: T cell subpopulation sequencing would be needed to explain CVID clonality. In common variable immunodeficiency, TCR beta chains reportedly carried fewer deletions and N-nucleotide insertions.

The sequence was collected from a person aged 18 to 70 in good health. The rearrangement joins TRBV19 to TRBJ2-3; 8 nucleotides align to TRBD2. The sequenced material came from peripheral blood mononuclear cells. The DNA read from the CDR3 is TGTGCCAGTAAGCGGGGGAACACAGATACG. Translating gives CASKRGNTDT. The full CDR3 is CASKRGNTDTQYF.